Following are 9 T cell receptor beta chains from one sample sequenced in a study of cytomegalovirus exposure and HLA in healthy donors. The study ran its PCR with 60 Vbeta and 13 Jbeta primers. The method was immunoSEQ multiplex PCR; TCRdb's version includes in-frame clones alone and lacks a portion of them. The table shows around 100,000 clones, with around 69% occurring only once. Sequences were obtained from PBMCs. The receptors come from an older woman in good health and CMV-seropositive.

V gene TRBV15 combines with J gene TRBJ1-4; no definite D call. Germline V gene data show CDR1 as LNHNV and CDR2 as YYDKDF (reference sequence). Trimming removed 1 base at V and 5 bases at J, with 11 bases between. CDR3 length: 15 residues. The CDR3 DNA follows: TGTGCCACCAGCAGAGTAGGCAGGTCAAATGAAAAACTGTTTTTT. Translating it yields CATSRVGRSNEKLFF.

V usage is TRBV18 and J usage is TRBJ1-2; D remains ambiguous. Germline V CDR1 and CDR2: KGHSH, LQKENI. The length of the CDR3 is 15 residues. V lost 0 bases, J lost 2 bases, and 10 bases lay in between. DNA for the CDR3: TGTGCCAGCTCACCACCGTACCGGTCGAACTATGGCTACACCTTC. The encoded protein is CASSPPYRSNYGYTF.

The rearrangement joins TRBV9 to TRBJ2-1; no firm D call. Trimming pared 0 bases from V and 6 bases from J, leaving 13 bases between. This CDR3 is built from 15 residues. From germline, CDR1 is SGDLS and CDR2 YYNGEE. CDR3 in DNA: TGTGCCAGCAGCGTAGAGGTGTTTCCTAGCAATGAGCAGTTCTTC. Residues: CASSVEVFPSNEQFF.

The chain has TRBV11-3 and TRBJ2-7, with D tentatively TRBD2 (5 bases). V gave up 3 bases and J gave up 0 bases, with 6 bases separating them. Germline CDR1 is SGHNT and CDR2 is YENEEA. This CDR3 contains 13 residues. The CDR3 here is CASSLGSSYEQYF. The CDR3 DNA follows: TGTGCCAGCAGCTTGGGGAGCTCCTACGAGCAGTACTTC. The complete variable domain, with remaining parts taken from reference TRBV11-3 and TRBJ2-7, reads EAGVVQSPRYKIIEKKQPVAFWCNPISGHNTLYWYLQNLGQGPELLIRYENEEAVDDSQLPKDRFSAERLKGVDSTLKIQPAELGDSAVYLCASSLGSSYEQYFGPGTRLTVT.

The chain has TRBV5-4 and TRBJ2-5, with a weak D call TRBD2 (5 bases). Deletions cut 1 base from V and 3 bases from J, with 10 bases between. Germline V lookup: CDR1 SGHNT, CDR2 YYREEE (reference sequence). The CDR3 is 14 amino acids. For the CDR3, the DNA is TGTGCCAGCAGCTTGTCGGACTTAGAAGAGACCCAGTACTTC. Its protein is CASSLSDLEETQYF.

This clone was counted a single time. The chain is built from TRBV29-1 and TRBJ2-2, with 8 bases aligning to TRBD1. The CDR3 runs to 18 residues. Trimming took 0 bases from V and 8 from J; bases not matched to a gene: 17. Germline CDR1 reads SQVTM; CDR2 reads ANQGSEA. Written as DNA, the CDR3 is TGCAGCGTTGAAGATCTTCAGGGGGCTAGTCAGGGGGAAGGGGAGCTGTTTTTT. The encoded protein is CSVEDLQGASQGEGELFF.

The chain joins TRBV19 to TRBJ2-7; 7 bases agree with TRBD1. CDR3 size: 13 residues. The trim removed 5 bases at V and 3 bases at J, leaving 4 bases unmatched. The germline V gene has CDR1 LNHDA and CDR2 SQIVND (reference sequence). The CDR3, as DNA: TGTGCCAGTAGTTTGCGACAGGGCTACGAGCAGTACTTC. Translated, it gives CASSLRQGYEQYF.

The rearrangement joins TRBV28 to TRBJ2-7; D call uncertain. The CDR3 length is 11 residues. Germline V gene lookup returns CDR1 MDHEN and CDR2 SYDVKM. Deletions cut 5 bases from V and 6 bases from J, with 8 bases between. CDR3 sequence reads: CASSETREQYF. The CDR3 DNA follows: TGTGCCAGCAGTGAAACTCGCGAGCAGTACTTC.

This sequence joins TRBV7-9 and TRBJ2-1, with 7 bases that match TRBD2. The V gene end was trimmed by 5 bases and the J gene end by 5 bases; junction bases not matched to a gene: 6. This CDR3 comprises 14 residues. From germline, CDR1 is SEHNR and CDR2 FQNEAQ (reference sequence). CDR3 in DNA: TGTGCCAGCAGCAAAGCGGGGACCCACAATGAGCAGTTCTTC. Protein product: CASSKAGTHNEQFF.